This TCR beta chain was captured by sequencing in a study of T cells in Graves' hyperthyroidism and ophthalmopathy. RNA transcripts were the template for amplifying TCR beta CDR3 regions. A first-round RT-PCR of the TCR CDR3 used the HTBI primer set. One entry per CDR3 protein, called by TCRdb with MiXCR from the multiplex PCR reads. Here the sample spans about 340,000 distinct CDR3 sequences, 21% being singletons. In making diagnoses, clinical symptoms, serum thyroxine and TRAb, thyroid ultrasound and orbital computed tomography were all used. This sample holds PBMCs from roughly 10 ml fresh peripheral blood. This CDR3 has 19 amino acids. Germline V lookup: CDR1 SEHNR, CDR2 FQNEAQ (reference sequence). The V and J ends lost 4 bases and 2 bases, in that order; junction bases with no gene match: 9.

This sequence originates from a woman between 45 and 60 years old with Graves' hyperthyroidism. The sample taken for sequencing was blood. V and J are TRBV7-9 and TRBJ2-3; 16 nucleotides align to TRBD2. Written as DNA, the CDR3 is TGTGCCAGCAGCTCCTGGGCCGGGACTAGCGGGGGGGCCACAGATACGCAGTATTTT. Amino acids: CASSSWAGTSGGATDTQYF.